This TCR beta chain was recorded in a study of cytomegalovirus exposure and HLA in healthy donors. CDR3 length: 12 amino acids. Per germline, CDR1 SGHRS and CDR2 YFSETQ. V was shortened by 4 bases and J by 7 bases, with 8 bases between the two germline ends. Vbeta (60) and Jbeta (13) primers were used in the PCR. The protocol was immunoSEQ multiplex PCR, while the TCRdb copy is restricted to in-frame clones and leaves out a portion. The data hold roughly 63,000 clones, with approximately 75% observed a single time. Overall study findings and caveats: HLA restriction was apparent for most CMV-associated TCR beta chains in a later analysis.

This clone turned up a few times. The antigen is undetermined. The sequence came from a man aged 50-60 years in good health and CMV-seropositive. Sequenced sample: PBMCs. The chain uses TRBV5-1 and TRBJ1-4; the D gene is possibly TRBD1 (5 bases). DNA of the CDR3: TGCGCCAGCAGCCACCAGGGTGAAAAACTGTTTTTT. It translates to CASSHQGEKLFF.